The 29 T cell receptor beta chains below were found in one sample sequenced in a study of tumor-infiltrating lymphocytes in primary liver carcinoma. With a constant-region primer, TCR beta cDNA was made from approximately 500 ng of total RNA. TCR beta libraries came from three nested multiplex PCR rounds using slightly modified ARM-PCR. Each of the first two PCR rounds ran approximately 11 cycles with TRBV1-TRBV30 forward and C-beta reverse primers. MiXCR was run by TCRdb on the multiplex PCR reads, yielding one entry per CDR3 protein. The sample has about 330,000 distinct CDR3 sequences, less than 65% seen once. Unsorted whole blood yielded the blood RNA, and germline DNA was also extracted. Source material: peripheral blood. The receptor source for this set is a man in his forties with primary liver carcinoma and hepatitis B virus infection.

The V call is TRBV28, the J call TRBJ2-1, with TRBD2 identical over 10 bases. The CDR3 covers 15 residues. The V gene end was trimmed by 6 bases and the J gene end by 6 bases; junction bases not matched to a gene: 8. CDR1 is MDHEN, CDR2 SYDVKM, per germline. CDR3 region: CASRLTSGRVNEQFF. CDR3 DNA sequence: TGTGCCAGCAGGTTGACTAGCGGGCGGGTCAATGAGCAGTTCTTC.

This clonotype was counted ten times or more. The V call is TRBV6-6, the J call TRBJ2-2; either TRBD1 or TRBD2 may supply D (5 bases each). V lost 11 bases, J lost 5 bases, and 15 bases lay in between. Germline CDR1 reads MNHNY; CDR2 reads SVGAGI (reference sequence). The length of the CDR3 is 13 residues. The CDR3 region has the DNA TGTGCCCGTACCGGGACGCCGACCGGGGAGCTGTTTTTT. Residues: CARTGTPTGELFF.

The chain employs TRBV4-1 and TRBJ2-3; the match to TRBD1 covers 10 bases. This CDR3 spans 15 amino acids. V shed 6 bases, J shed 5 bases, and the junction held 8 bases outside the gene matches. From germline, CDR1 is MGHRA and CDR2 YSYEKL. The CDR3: CASRNGQGVVDTQYF. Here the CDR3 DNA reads TGCGCCAGCAGGAACGGACAGGGGGTGGTAGATACGCAGTATTTT.

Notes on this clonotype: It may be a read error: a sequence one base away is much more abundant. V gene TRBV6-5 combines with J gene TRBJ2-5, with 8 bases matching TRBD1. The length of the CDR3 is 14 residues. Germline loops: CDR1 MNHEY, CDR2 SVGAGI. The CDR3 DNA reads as TGTGCCAGCAGTAGAGACAGGGGACAAGAGATCCAGTACTTC. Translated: CASSRDRGQEIQYF.

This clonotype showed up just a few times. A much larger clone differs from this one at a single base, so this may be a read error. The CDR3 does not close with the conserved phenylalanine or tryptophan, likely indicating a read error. CDR3 sequence reads: CASRDRLAGNYNEQFL. DNA of the CDR3: TGTGCCAGCAGAGACCGACTAGCGGGGAACTACAATGAGCAGTTCCTC. The chain links TRBV6-6 to TRBJ2-1; TRBD2 aligns across 11 bases. This CDR3 region has 16 residues. Germline V gene data show CDR1 as MNHNY and CDR2 as SVGAGI (reference sequence). Losses at the gene ends were 6 bases for V and 3 bases for J; bases not matched to a gene: 7.

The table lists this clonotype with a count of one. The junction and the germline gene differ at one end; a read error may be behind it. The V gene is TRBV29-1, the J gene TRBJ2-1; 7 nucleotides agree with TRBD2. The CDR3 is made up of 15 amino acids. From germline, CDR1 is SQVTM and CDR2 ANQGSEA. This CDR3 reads CSVAMCGGSYNEQLF. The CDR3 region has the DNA TGCAGCGTTGCGATGTGTGGCGGGAGTTACAATGAGCAGCTCTTC.

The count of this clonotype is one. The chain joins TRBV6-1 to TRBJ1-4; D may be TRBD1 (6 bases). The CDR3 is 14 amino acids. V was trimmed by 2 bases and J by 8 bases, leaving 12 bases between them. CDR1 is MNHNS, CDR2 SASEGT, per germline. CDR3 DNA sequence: TGTGCCAGCAGTGAACTCGGAGGGGGGGAAAAACTGTTTTTT. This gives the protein CASSELGGGEKLFF.

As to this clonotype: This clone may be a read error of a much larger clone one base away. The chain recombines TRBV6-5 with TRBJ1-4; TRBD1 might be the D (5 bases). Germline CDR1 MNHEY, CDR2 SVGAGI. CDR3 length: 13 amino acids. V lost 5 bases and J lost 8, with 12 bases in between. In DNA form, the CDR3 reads TGTGCCAGCAGTCATCCCGGGGGAGAAAAACTGTTTTTT. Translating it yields CASSHPGGEKLFF.

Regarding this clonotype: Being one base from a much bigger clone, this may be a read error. CDR3 in amino acids: CASSYSTSGSSDTQYF. CDR3 sequence (DNA): TGTGCCAGCAGTTACTCGACTAGCGGGAGCTCAGATACGCAGTATTTT. The chain employs TRBV6-2 or TRBV6-3 and TRBJ2-3; 12 nucleotides line up with TRBD2. Per the germline V gene, CDR1 is MNHEY and CDR2 is SVGEGT. This CDR3 is built from 16 residues. The V segment lost 0 bases and the J segment 4 bases; nucleotides outside the gene matches: 2.

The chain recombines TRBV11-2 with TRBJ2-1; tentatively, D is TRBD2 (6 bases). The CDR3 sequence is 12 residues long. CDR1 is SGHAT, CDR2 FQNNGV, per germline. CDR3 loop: CASGLVANEQFF. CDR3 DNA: TGTGCTAGCGGCTTGGTAGCCAATGAGCAGTTCTTC.

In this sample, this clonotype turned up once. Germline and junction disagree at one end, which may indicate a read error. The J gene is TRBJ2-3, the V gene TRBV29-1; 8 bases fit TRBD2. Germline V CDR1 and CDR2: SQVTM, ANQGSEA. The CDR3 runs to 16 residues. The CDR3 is CSVLLLAGGRTDTLYF. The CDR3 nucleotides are TGCAGCGTATTACTATTGGCGGGAGGTAGGACGGATACGCTGTATTTT.

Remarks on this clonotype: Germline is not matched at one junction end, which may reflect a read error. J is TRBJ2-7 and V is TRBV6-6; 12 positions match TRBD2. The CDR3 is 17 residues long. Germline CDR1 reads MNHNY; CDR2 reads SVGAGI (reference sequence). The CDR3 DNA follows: TGTGCCAGCAGTTACCCGAGCCTAGCGGGAGGGCCGGCCAAGCAGCACTTC. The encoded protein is CASSYPSLAGGPAKQHF.

CDR3 sequence reads: CASSPRDITSNHGYTF. Written as DNA, the CDR3 is TGTGCCAGCAGTCCTCGGGACATCACAAGCAACCATGGCTACACCTTC. The chain employs TRBV6-5 and TRBJ1-2, with a tentative D call TRBD1 (6 bases). From germline, CDR1 is MNHEY and CDR2 SVGAGI. The CDR3 loop spans 16 amino acids. With 5 bases removed from V and 6 bases from J, the gap between germline ends came to 22 bases.

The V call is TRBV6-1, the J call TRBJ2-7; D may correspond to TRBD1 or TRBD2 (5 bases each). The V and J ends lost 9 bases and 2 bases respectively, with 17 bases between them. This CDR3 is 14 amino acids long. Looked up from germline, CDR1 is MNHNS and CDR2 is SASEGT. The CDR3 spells CASSEGSPPYEQYF. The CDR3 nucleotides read TGTGCCAGTAGCGAGGGGTCTCCCCCCTACGAGCAGTACTTC.

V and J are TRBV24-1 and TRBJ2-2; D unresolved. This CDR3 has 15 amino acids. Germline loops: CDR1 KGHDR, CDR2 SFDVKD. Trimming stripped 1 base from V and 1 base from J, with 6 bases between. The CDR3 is CATSDFRRNTGELFF. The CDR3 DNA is TGTGCCACCAGTGATTTTCGGCGGAACACCGGGGAGCTGTTTTTT.

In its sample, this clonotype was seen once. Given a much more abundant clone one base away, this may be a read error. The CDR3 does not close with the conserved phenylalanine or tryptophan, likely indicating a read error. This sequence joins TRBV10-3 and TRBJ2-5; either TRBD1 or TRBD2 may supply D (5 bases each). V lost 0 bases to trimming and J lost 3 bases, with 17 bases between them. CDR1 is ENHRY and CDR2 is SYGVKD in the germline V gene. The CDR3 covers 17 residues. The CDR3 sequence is CAISESDTGTGKETQYI. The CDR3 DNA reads TGTGCCATCAGTGAGTCGGATACCGGGACGGGAAAAGAGACCCAGTACATC.

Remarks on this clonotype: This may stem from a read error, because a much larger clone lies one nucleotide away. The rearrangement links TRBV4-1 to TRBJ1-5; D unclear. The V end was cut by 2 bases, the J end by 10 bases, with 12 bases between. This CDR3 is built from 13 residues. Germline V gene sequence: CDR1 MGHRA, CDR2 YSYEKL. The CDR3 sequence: CASSQYQVRPQHF. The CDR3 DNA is TGCGCCAGCAGCCAATATCAAGTCCGCCCCCAGCATTTT.

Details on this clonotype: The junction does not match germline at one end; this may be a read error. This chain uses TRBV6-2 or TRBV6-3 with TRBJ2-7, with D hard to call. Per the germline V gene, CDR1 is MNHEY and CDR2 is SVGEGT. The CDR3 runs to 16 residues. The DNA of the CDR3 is TGTACCAGTTGGGATCCGGTCGGCTCCAATACCTACGAGCAGTACTTC. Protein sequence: CTSWDPVGSNTYEQYF.

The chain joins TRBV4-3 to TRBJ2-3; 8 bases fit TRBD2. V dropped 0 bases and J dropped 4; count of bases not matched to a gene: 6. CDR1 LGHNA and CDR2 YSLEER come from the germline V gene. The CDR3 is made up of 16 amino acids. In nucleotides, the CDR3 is TGCGCCAGCAGCCAAGAGCTAAGCGGGGGACCAGATACGCAGTATTTT. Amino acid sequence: CASSQELSGGPDTQYF.

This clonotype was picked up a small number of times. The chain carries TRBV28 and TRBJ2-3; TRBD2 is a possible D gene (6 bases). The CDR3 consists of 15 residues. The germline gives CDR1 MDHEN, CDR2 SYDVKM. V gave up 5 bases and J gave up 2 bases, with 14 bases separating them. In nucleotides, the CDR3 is TGTGCCAGCAGTCCCTCCCGGGAGACCACAGATACGCAGTATTTT. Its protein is CASSPSRETTDTQYF.

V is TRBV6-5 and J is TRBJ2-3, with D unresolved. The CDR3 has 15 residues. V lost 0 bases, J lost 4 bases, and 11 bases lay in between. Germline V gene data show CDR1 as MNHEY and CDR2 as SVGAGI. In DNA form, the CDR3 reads TGTGCCAGCAGTTACTCCCAGGATCGCGCAGATACGCAGTATTTT. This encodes CASSYSQDRADTQYF.

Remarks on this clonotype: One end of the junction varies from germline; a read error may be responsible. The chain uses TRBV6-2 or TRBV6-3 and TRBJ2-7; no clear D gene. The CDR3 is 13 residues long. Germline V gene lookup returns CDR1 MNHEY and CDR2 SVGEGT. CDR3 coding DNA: TGTGCTAGCAGTTACTTGGGCCCCTACGAGCGGTACTTC. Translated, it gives CASSYLGPYERYF.

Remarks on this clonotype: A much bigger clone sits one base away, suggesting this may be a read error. DNA for the CDR3: TGCGGCAGCAGCCCTCTGGAGTTAGCCAAAAACATTCAGTACTTC. This sequence encodes CGSSPLELAKNIQYF. V and J are TRBV4-1 and TRBJ2-4, with D unresolved. CDR3 length equals 15 residues. The germline V gene encodes CDR1 MGHRA and CDR2 YSYEKL.

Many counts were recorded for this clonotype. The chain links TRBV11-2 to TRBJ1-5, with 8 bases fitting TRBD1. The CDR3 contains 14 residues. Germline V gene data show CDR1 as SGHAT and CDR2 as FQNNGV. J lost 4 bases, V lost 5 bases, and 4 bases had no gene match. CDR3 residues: CASSPGQENQPQHF. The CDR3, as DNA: TGTGCCAGCAGCCCGGGACAGGAAAATCAGCCCCAGCATTTT.

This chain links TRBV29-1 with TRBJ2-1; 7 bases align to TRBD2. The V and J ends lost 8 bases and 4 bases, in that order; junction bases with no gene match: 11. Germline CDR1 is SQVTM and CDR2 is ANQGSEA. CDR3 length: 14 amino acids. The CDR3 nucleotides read TGCAGCATTCAAAGCGGGACCCGTTACAATGAGCAGTTCTTC. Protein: CSIQSGTRYNEQFF.

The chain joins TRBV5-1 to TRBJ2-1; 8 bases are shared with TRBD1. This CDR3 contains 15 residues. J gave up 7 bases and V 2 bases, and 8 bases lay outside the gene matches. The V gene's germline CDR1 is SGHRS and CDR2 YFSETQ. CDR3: CASSFETGAVNEQFF. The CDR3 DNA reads TGCGCCAGCAGCTTTGAGACAGGGGCGGTTAATGAGCAGTTCTTC.

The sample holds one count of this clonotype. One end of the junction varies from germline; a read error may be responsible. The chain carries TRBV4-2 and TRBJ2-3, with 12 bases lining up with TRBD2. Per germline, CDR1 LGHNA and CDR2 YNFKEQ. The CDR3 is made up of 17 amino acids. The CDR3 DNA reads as TGTGCCAGCAGCCAACCGGAACTAGCGGGAGGAACAGTTACGCAGTATTTT. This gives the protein CASSQPELAGGTVTQYF.

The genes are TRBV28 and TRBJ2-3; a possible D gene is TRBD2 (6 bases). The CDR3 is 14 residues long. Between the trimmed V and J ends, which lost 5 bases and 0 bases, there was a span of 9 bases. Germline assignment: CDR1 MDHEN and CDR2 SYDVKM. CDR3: CASSGGTSTDTQYF. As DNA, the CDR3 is TGTGCCAGCAGTGGGGGGACTAGCACAGATACGCAGTATTTT.

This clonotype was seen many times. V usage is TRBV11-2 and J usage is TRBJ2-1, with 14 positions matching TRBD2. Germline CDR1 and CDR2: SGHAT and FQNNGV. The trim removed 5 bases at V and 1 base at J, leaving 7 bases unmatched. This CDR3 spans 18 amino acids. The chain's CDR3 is CASSVGLAGARSYNEQFF. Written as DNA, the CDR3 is TGTGCCAGCAGCGTGGGACTAGCGGGAGCCCGATCCTACAATGAGCAGTTCTTC.